The following is a TCR beta chain sequence with its context. Its matching antigen is unknown. Trimming took 0 bases from V and 5 from J; bases not matched to a gene: 15. This CDR3 comprises 19 residues. Germline V gene lookup returns CDR1 LGHNA and CDR2 YSLEER. The deep-level immunoSEQ assay was used. Measured with immunoSEQ multiplex PCR; TCRdb has only the in-frame clones, and not every one. The sample yields about 2.1 million clones, about 93% seen once. Naive CD8 cells lacked CD45RO, underwent positive selection for CCR7 and left out terminally differentiated effector memory CD45RA+ cells. Every donor, a Caucasian adult, lived in Nashville, Tennessee. This entry is derived from a study of shared clonotypes between healthy human individuals. Study-wide results and limits: Relative to their counterparts shared across all four donors, non-shared clonotypes exhibited diminished generation probabilities.

The TCR sequence derives from a man aged 18 to 30 in good health. Some clones in this sample may be carry-over from other donors' samples. What was sequenced was naive CD8+ T cells from PBMCs. V usage is TRBV4-3 and J usage is TRBJ2-3; TRBD2 aligns across 9 bases. The CDR3 here is CASSQDQYAAGGPRDTQYF. The CDR3 DNA sequence: TGCGCCAGCAGCCAAGATCAGTATGCGGCGGGAGGGCCGCGAGATACGCAGTATTTT.